The TCR beta chain described here comes from a study of response to subunit inactivated influenza vaccine. Study-level points and caveats: Each seasonal influenza vaccination, the authors suggested, recruits few new T cells.

This clonotype was observed a few times. What it recognizes is unknown. Germline CDR1 is SQVTM and CDR2 is ANQGSEA. Trimming shortened V by 5 bases and J by 5 bases, and 13 bases separated the two germline ends. The CDR3 consists of 13 residues. MiXCR, run by TCRdb on the RT-PCR reads, gives a single entry per CDR3 protein. The sample includes 710,000 or so distinct CDR3 sequences, 15% to 19% of them seen just once. This TCR derives from a man aged 45-60 years who received an inactivated influenza vaccine. The input for sequencing was PBMCs from blood, taken approximately 12 days after vaccination. The gene calls are TRBV29-1 and TRBJ1-5, with D maybe TRBD1 (6 bases). Written as DNA, the CDR3 is TGCAGCGTTTCACAGGGTGGCCATCAGCCCCAGCATTTT. Its translation is CSVSQGGHQPQHF.